This T cell receptor (beta chain) was recorded in a study of early T cells in non-severe SARS-CoV-2 infection. The CDR3 spans 14 residues. V gave up 6 bases and J gave up 8 bases; unmatched junction bases: 7. Germline CDR1 SEHNR, CDR2 FQNEAQ (reference sequence). About this clonotype: As yet, its antigen is unknown.

Points from the study as a whole: Reliance on VDJdb matching favored anti-spike CD8 responses; private and CD4 specificities were missed.

MiXCR, run by TCRdb on the 5' RACE reads, gives a single entry per CDR3 protein. The repertoire includes about 110,000 distinct CDR3 sequences, roughly 10% of them detected once, and about 7.6% sits in the top ten. The sample comprised whole blood. This receptor was identified in an adult who was a healthcare worker with PCR-confirmed SARS-CoV-2 infection or an uninfected control (not recorded which). The V call is TRBV7-9, the J call TRBJ1-6, with 7 nucleotides matching TRBD1. The CDR3 sequence: CASSRQGPHSPLHF. As DNA, the CDR3 is TGTGCCAGCAGTCGACAGGGCCCCCATTCACCCCTCCACTTT.